One T cell receptor beta chain is described in this entry. This specimen comes from a study of blood T cell repertoires in COVID-19. Everyone who took part was about 18 to 90 years old, and they came from fewer than 25 US areas. Among Cohort 3 donors, those recovered had two negative PCRs, clearance, or symptom resolution. The table came from immunoSEQ multiplex PCR; TCRdb's copy has only in-frame clones and leaves some out. Found here are more than 250,000 clones, 80% to 90% of them singletons; the top ten hold 2.2%. The CDR3 has 15 amino acids. CDR1 is MGHDK, CDR2 SYGVNS, per germline. Unmatched junction bases numbered 3, after V lost 3 bases and J lost 0 bases.

This sequence originates from a young man who had recovered from COVID-19. Sequencing was carried out using PBMCs or T cells enriched from blood (not recorded which). V and J are TRBV25-1 and TRBJ1-2; 8 nucleotides line up with TRBD1. The CDR3 loop reads CASSDHRGTNYGYTF. CDR3 coding DNA: TGTGCCAGCAGTGATCACAGGGGGACTAACTATGGCTACACCTTC.